The clone carrying this T cell receptor (beta chain) was recorded at least ten times. Its antigen is as yet unknown. TCRdb re-processed the PCR reads through MiXCR. The table has roughly 16,000 clones, 15% to 19% seen once; the top ten hold roughly 17%. V gave up 2 bases and J gave up 2 bases, with 10 bases separating them. CDR1 is SGHRS and CDR2 is YFSETQ in the germline V gene. The CDR3 runs 14 residues. The data are from a study of metastatic and nonmetastatic thyroid tumors. Turning to the study itself: The authors compared repertoires across blood and tumor or nodule tissue from malignant and benign thyroid patients. The study, taken as a whole, reports: In both blood and tumor samples, TCR beta diversity was reported significantly higher for malignant than benign nodules.

Patients underwent thyroid surgery, and none had received any treatment before it. Sequencing was carried out using blood. The V gene is TRBV5-1, the J gene TRBJ1-1, with no clear D. This sequence was found in a female donor with papillary thyroid cancer or a benign thyroid nodule (not recorded which). Some clones in this sample may be carry-over from other donors' samples. Here the CDR3 reads CASSFGGPNTEAFF. Here the CDR3 DNA reads TGCGCCAGCAGCTTTGGAGGGCCCAACACTGAAGCTTTCTTT.